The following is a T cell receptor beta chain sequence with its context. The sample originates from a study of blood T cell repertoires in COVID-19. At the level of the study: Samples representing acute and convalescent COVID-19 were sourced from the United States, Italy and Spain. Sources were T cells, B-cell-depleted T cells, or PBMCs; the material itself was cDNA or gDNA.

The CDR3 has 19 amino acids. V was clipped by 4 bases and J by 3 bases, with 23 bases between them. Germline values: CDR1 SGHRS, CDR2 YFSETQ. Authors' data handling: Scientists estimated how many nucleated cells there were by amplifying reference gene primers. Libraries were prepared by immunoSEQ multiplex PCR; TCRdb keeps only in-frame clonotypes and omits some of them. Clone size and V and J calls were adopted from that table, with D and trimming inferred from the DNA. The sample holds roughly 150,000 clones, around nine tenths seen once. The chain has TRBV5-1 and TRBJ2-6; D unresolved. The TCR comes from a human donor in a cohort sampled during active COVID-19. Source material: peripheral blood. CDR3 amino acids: CASSLEPRARTLGANVLTF. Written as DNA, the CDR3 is TGCGCCAGCAGCCTCGAACCGCGCGCACGAACGCTTGGGGCCAACGTCCTGACTTTC.